Sequencing of this T cell receptor beta chain was carried out in a study of identical twins. The authors used template switching to add a universal primer site and gave cDNA unique molecular identifiers. TCRdb processed the 5' RACE reads anew with MiXCR; each CDR3 protein has one entry. The repertoire holds roughly 250,000 distinct CDR3 sequences, 6% to 8.5% seen once, with around 5.4% in the top ten. This clonotype was recorded a few times. Its antigen is not identified. General observations from the study: Within cord blood, abundant beta clonotypes carried fewer insertions, but memory repertoires showed no such trend. Among beta out-of-frame sequences, excess sharing between twins appeared weaker. Within twin pairs, the out-of-frame alpha sequences they shared showed excess low generation probability.

This CDR3 region has 14 residues. CDR1 and CDR2 (germline): MNHEY, SVGEGT. Trimming at V came to 4 bases and at J to 6 bases, leaving 8 bases not matched to a gene. The sample was also linked to a second study, of yellow fever vaccine responses in identical twins.

This receptor was taken from a young woman in good health. Sequencing input: CD8+ T cells sorted from blood. The chain combines TRBV6-2 or TRBV6-3 with TRBJ1-1, with TRBD1 matching 7 bases. The CDR3: CASSSPRQGPEAFF. The CDR3 DNA reads as TGTGCCAGCAGTTCACCTCGACAGGGCCCTGAAGCTTTCTTT.